Presented here are 11 T cell receptor beta chains from one specimen sequenced in a study of T cell clonality in common variable immunodeficiency. TCRdb's copy holds only in-frame clones and misses some; the assay was immunoSEQ multiplex PCR. This sample has more than 65,000 clones and no singletons, with around 0.8% in the ten largest. The sequenced sample consisted of peripheral blood mononuclear cells. The receptors come from a person between 18 and 69 years old in good health.

This clone was detected many times. The missing CDR3 end, 3 residues past where the read stops, is filled in from the germline J gene. This chain connects TRBV19 to TRBJ2-1, with 7 bases lining up with TRBD1. Trimming took 7 bases from V and 5 from J; bases not matched to a gene: 5. Germline V CDR1 and CDR2: LNHDA, SQIVND (reference sequence). The CDR3 is 13 amino acids. CDR3 DNA (partial): TGTGCCAGTATCAGGACAGGCAACAATGAG. Its translation is CASIRTGNNE. The full CDR3 is CASIRTGNNEQFF.

This clone was detected ten times or more. The DNA ends 3 residues before the CDR3 does, and the rest of the CDR3 is filled in from the germline J gene. The chain joins TRBV7-2 to TRBJ2-7; TRBD2 agrees at 7 bases. The CDR3 consists of 15 residues. Trimming cost V 4 bases and J 2 bases; bases outside gene matches: 8. The germline gives CDR1 SGHTA, CDR2 FQGNSA. CDR3 in amino acids: CASSSGSGVPYEQYF. CDR3 DNA, as far as it was read: TGTGCCAGCAGCTCCGGGAGCGGGGTACCCTACGAG.

The table lists this clone with many counts. Read data end 3 residues before the CDR3 end; the end is taken from the germline J gene. The chain uses TRBV19 and TRBJ1-1, with TRBD1 matching over 9 bases. The length of the CDR3 is 13 residues. V shed 8 bases, J shed 4 bases, and the junction held 5 bases outside the gene matches. Per germline, CDR1 LNHDA and CDR2 SQIVND (reference sequence). The CDR3 sequence is CASEDRGITEAFF. The part of the CDR3 DNA that was read is TGTGCCAGTGAAGACAGGGGGATCACTGAA.

Many counts were recorded for this clone. The missing CDR3 end, 3 residues past where the read stops, is filled in from the germline J gene. This chain links TRBV20-1 with TRBJ2-5; weak D call: TRBD1 (6 bases). The CDR3 runs to 13 residues. Germline CDR1 DFQATT, CDR2 SNEGSKA (reference sequence). Trimming cost V 2 bases and J 3 bases, with 10 bases left between them. CDR3 sequence: CSARTTGKETQYF. CDR3 DNA, as far as it was read: TGCAGTGCTAGAACCACAGGGAAAGAGACC.

This clone appeared many times. The read ends 3 residues early relative to the CDR3; the germline J gene fills the gap. The chain employs TRBV30 and TRBJ1-2; D not certain. There are 13 residues in the CDR3. Germline lookup yields CDR1 GTSNPN and CDR2 SVGIG (reference sequence). The covered CDR3 bases are TGTGCCTGGATTGGGAGCGGGAGCCACGGC. Protein: CAWIGSGSHG. Given in full, the CDR3 is CAWIGSGSHGYTF.

To note about this clone: The sequenced fragment ends 3 residues before the CDR3 boundary, so the rest is inferred from the germline J gene. The gene calls are TRBV11-2 and TRBJ2-5; tentative D call: TRBD2 (5 bases). V was clipped by 7 bases and J by 4 bases, with 13 bases between them. The germline V gene has CDR1 SGHAT and CDR2 FQNNGV. The length of the CDR3 is 13 residues. The CDR3 spells CASTQTSGETQYF. The sequenced CDR3 bases are TGTGCCAGCACCCAAACCAGCGGAGAGACC.

This clone appeared many times. The read falls 3 residues short of the CDR3 end, and the missing part is taken from the germline J gene. The chain is built from TRBV14 and TRBJ1-4; TRBD1 agrees at 8 bases. Germline trimming cut 6 bases from V and 6 bases from J; bases unmatched to any gene: 6. The CDR3 spans 14 residues. Germline CDR1 and CDR2: SGHDN and FVKESK. The covered CDR3 bases are TGTGCCAGCAGGCCAGGGGGCCCTTATGAAAAA. It codes for CASRPGGPYEK. The full CDR3 protein is CASRPGGPYEKLFF.

This clone was seen ten or more times. The DNA read from the CDR3 is TGCGCCAGCAGCCCGGGCGGCGGGGAAGAGACC. It encodes CASSPGGGEET. The CDR3 reads in full as CASSPGGGEETQYF. The rearrangement uses TRBV5-1 and TRBJ2-5, with D perhaps matching TRBD2 (6 bases). The sequenced fragment ends 3 residues before the CDR3 boundary, so the rest is inferred from the germline J gene. V was cut by 4 bases and J by 3 bases, with 13 bases left in between. CDR3 size: 14 residues. Per germline, CDR1 SGHRS and CDR2 YFSETQ.

In its sample, this clone was seen many times. The missing CDR3 end, 3 residues past where the read stops, is filled in from the germline J gene. This chain uses TRBV20-1 with TRBJ2-1; D might be TRBD2 (5 bases). The germline V and J ends were trimmed by 4 bases and 7 bases, with 17 bases remaining between them. Germline-derived CDR1 and CDR2 are DFQATT and SNEGSKA (reference sequence). The CDR3 is made up of 14 amino acids. CDR3 sequence: CSATRGGWENEQFF. The CDR3 bases that were read are TGCAGTGCTACAAGAGGCGGGTGGGAGAATGAG.

This clone came up many times. The sequenced fragment ends 3 residues before the CDR3 boundary, so the rest is inferred from the germline J gene. J is TRBJ2-3 and V is TRBV11-2, with D perhaps matching TRBD1 (6 bases). The ends were cut back, 3 bases at V and 1 base at J, with 11 bases in the middle. There are 15 residues in the CDR3. Germline loops: CDR1 SGHAT, CDR2 FQNNGV. Incomplete CDR3 DNA: TGTGCCAGCAGCTTTAGGGGGTATCGCACAGATACG. Translating gives CASSFRGYRTDT. The CDR3, in full, reads CASSFRGYRTDTQYF.

On this clone: The sequenced fragment ends 3 residues before the CDR3 boundary, so the rest is inferred from the germline J gene. The gene calls are TRBV7-9 and TRBJ1-5, with 8 bases aligning to TRBD1. V was pared by 5 bases and J by 4 bases, with 1 base of the junction left unmatched. CDR3 length: 13 amino acids. Germline values: CDR1 SEHNR, CDR2 FQNEAQ (reference sequence). CDR3 DNA (partial): TGTGCCAGCAGCGGACAGGGAAATCAGCCC. Translated, it gives CASSGQGNQP. The full CDR3 protein reads CASSGQGNQPQHF.